The sequence of this T cell receptor (beta chain) was determined in a study of patients and donors after allogeneic stem cell transplantation (dated by TCRdb to about 2020). The sample holds one count of this clonotype. Its target antigen remains unknown. No clone much larger than this one lies a single base away; base qualities are absent. A single read makes a weak case. Library preparation was by RT-PCR. The instrument was a NextSeq 550. TCRdb passed the public sequencing reads through fastp at Q25 and MiXCR, retaining productive beta sequences. Here each entry gathers all rows of one CDR3 protein and keeps the most common genes and DNA. Counted in this sample were about 230,000 distinct CDR3 sequences; 13% to 15% of them appeared once. The leading ten clones occupy 9.5% to 13% of the sample. The V end loses 4 bases and the J end loses 5 bases, and a stretch of 14 bases separates them. Measured from the cysteine to the phenylalanine, the CDR3 is 15 residues long. Only CDR3 DNA remains: 45 bases, in frame from the first base. The germline V gene encodes CDR1 KGHSH and CDR2 LQKENI.

Sequencing was carried out using blood, either unsorted or a sorted T cell fraction (not recorded which). The chain employs TRBV18 and TRBJ1-4; the D gene is unclear. The clonotype comes from a human donor who was either an allogeneic HSCT recipient or a stem cell or donor lymphocyte infusion donor (not recorded which). It is not recorded whose cells these are; they may come from a transplant donor. The nucleotides read TGTGCCAGCTCACTGAGCGAAGGGAAAAATGAAAAACTGTTTTTT. Its amino acids are CASSLSEGKNEKLFF.